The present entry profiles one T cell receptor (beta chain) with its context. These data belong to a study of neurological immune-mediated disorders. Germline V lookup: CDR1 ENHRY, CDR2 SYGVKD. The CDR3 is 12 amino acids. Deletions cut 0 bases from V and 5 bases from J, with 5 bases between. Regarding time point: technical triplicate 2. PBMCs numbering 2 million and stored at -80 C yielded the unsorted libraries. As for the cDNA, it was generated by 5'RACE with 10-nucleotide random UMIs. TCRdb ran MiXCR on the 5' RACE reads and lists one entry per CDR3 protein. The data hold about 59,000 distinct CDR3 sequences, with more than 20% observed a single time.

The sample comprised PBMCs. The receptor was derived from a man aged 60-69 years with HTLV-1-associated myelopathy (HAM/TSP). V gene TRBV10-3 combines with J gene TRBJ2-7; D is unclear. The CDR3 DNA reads TGTGCCATCAGTGAGTCGTCGGACGAGCAGTACTTC. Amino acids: CAISESSDEQYF.